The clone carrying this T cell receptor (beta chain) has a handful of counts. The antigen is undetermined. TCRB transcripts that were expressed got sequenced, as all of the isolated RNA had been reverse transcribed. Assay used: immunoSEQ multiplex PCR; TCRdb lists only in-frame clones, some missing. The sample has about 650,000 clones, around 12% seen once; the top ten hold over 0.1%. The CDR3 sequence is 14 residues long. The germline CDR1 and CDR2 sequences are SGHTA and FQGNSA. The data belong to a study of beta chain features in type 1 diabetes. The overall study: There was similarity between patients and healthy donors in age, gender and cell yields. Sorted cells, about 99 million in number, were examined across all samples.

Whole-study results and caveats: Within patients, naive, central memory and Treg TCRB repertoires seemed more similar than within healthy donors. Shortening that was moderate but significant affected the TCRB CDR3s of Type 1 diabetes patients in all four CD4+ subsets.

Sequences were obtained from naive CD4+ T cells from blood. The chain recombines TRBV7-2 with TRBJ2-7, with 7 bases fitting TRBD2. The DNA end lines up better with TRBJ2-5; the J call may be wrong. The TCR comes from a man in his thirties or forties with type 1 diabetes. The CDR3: CASSSGPRGETQYF. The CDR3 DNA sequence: TGTGCCAGCAGCTCGGGCCCGCGGGGGGAGACCCAGTACTTC.